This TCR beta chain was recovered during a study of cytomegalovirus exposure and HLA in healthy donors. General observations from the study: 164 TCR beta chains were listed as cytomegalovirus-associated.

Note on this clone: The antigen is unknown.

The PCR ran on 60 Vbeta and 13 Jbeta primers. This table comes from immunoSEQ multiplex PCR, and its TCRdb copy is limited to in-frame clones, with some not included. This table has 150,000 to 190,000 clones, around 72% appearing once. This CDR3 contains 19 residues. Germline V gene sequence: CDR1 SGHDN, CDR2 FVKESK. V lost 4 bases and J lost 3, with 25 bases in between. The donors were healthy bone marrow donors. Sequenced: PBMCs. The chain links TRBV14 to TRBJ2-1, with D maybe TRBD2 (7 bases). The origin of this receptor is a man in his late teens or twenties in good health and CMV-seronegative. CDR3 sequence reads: CASSRMRGRDYSLYNEQFF. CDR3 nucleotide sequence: TGTGCCAGCAGCCGCATGCGGGGGCGGGACTACTCCCTCTACAATGAGCAGTTCTTC.